The next 7 T cell receptor beta chains were all read from a single sample in a study of prognosis after radiotherapy for stage I lung cancer. Multiplex PCR in two rounds served to amplify TCR beta CDR3 from genomic DNA. Individual primers that were specific to each TRBV and TRBJ gene served in first-round PCR. TCRdb itself ran the multiplex PCR reads through MiXCR, one entry per CDR3 protein. The sample includes 51,000 or so distinct CDR3 sequences, about a third of them seen just once. Sequencing used PBMCs, obtained before or after stereotactic body radiation therapy (not recorded which). Every receptor here comes from a donor aged 50 or older with non-small cell lung cancer.

There are many counts of this clonotype. The chain has TRBV15 and TRBJ1-5, with 9 bases matching TRBD1. The CDR3 has 16 residues. The V segment lost 1 base and the J segment 7 bases; nucleotides outside the gene matches: 8. The germline V gene has CDR1 LNHNV and CDR2 YYDKDF (reference sequence). The CDR3 reads CATSRGGGQGEQPQHF. The CDR3 DNA follows: TGTGCCACCAGCAGAGGGGGGGGACAGGGTGAGCAGCCCCAGCATTTT.

This sequence joins TRBV5-1 and TRBJ2-2; D may correspond to TRBD1 or TRBD2 (6 bases each). The CDR3 length is 17 residues. The germline gives CDR1 SGHRS, CDR2 YFSETQ. V was cut by 3 bases and J by 9 bases, with 24 bases left in between. CDR3 residues: CASSSAGHGAQTWELFF. The CDR3 DNA is TGCGCCAGCAGCTCTGCGGGACATGGGGCTCAGACCTGGGAGCTGTTTTTT.

Of note for this clonotype: The junction and the germline gene differ at one end; a read error may be behind it. The J gene is TRBJ2-2, the V gene TRBV5-4; TRBD1 matches at 10 bases. CDR3 length equals 15 residues. Per the germline V gene, CDR1 is SGHNT and CDR2 is YYREEE (reference sequence). The CDR3 coding sequence is TGCGCCAGCAGCTTGACAGGGGGCAACACCGTGGAGCTGTTTTTT. It specifies CASSLTGGNTVELFF.

The table lists this clonotype with a count of one. This likely traces to a read error, being one base from a far larger clone. DNA of the CDR3: TGTGCCAGCAGTTACGGGACTTTCCAAGTGACCCAGTACTTC. Residues: CASSYGTFQVTQYF. This chain joins TRBV6-9 and TRBJ2-5; D is possibly TRBD2 (6 bases). The CDR3 length is 14 residues. From germline, CDR1 is MNHGY and CDR2 SVAAGI.

This clonotype was seen once. The likely explanation is a read error, given a far larger clone one base away. The chain has TRBV6-2 or TRBV6-3 and TRBJ2-1; D call uncertain. V lost 5 bases and J lost 10, with 15 bases in between. Germline V gene data show CDR1 as MNHEY and CDR2 as SVGEGT. The CDR3 consists of 13 residues. Here the CDR3 DNA reads TGTGCCAGCAGTGAATGCCCCACCGTGGAGCAGTTCTTC. It specifies CASSECPTVEQFF.

This clonotype has a handful of counts. A much larger clone lies a single base off, so this may be a read error. The gene calls are TRBV6-1 and TRBJ2-7, with 7 bases identical to TRBD2. Germline V gene data show CDR1 as MNHNS and CDR2 as SASEGT. This CDR3 contains 14 residues. V gave up 6 bases and J gave up 5 bases; unmatched junction bases: 10. The CDR3: CASSGRTRNNEQYF. Written as DNA, the CDR3 is TGTGCCAGCAGCGGGAGGACAAGGAACAACGAGCAGTACTTC.

The chain carries TRBV7-3 and TRBJ1-2, with a weak D call TRBD1 (6 bases). Germline CDR1 reads SGHTA; CDR2 reads FQGTGA. The germline V and J ends were trimmed by 4 bases and 4 bases, with 22 bases remaining between them. This CDR3 is built from 17 residues. The CDR3 protein is CASSSWGARSPIYGYTF. The CDR3 DNA follows: TGTGCCAGCAGCTCGTGGGGGGCGCGAAGCCCGATCTATGGCTACACCTTC.